These 14 T cell receptor beta chains share one sample of origin, sequenced in a study of beta chain features in type 1 diabetes. What was sequenced were expressed TCRB transcripts, since all of the isolated RNA had been reverse transcribed. The protocol was immunoSEQ multiplex PCR, while the TCRdb copy is restricted to in-frame clones and leaves out a portion. The sample holds about 40,000 clones; about 52% are singletons and the top ten take more than 0.6%. The sequenced material came from central memory CD4+ T cells from blood. These TCRs come from a woman under 30 in good health.

This chain joins TRBV2 and TRBJ1-1; perhaps TRBD1 as D (6 bases). V was clipped by 6 bases and J by 2 bases, with 13 bases between them. The CDR3 runs to 14 residues. Germline CDR1 and CDR2: SNHLY and FYNNEI. As DNA, the CDR3 is TGTGCCAGCAGCCCGGACAGCTACAACACTGAAGCTTTCTTT. The encoded protein is CASSPDSYNTEAFF. The variable domain in full, completed from reference TRBV2 and TRBJ1-1, reads EPEVTQTPSHQVTQMGQEVILRCVPISNHLYFYWYRQILGQKVEFLVSFYNNEISEKSEIFDDQFSVERPDGSNFTLKIRSTKLEDSAMYFCASSPDSYNTEAFFGQGTRLTVV.

The rearrangement links TRBV5-4 to TRBJ1-1, with TRBD1 matching 8 bases. This CDR3 has 15 residues. Germline CDR1 is SGHNT and CDR2 is YYREEE (reference sequence). V shed 3 bases and J 2 bases; nucleotides not matched to a gene: 6. The CDR3 DNA is TGTGCCAGCAGCTCAACGACAGGGGCCAACACTGAAGCTTTCTTT. Translation: CASSSTTGANTEAFF.

The CDR3 sequence: CSVADSPEAFF. CDR3 sequence (DNA): TGCAGCGTTGCTGACAGTCCTGAAGCTTTCTTT. The chain links TRBV29-1 to TRBJ1-1; TRBD1 might be the D (5 bases). Between the trimmed V and J ends, which lost 4 bases and 6 bases, there was a span of 9 bases. Per germline, CDR1 SQVTM and CDR2 ANQGSEA. The CDR3 totals 11 residues.

A few counts support this clone. The chain recombines TRBV30 with TRBJ2-7; TRBD2 matches at 8 bases. CDR3 length: 14 amino acids. Germline V CDR1 and CDR2: GTSNPN, SVGIG (reference sequence). V was pared by 4 bases and J by 1 base, with 6 bases of the junction left unmatched. The CDR3, as DNA: TGTGCCTGGAACGGCGGGAGGCGGTCCTACGAGCAGTACTTC. This sequence encodes CAWNGGRRSYEQYF.

The chain joins TRBV5-1 to TRBJ2-5; the D gene is possibly TRBD1 (6 bases). The CDR3 covers 17 residues. V lost 5 bases, J lost 4 bases, and 24 bases lay in between. Per germline, CDR1 SGHRS and CDR2 YFSETQ. CDR3 region: CASSLTIFQGIAETQYF. The CDR3, as DNA: TGCGCCAGCAGTCTCACGATTTTTCAGGGGATCGCAGAGACCCAGTACTTC.

Only one count was recorded for this clone. The V and J genes are TRBV28 and TRBJ2-1, with a tentative D call TRBD1 (5 bases). Germline V gene data show CDR1 as MDHEN and CDR2 as SYDVKM. This CDR3 contains 17 residues. V shed 4 bases and J shed 5 bases, with 21 bases lying between them. CDR3 amino acids: CASSSAGMGTIDNEQFF. The DNA for the CDR3 is TGTGCCAGCAGTTCCGCAGGGATGGGAACGATTGACAATGAGCAGTTCTTC.

The genes are TRBV19 and TRBJ2-1; 9 nucleotides line up with TRBD1. The germline CDR1 and CDR2 sequences are LNHDA and SQIVND (reference sequence). This CDR3 comprises 14 residues. V dropped 4 bases and J dropped 5; count of bases not matched to a gene: 3. This chain's CDR3 is CASSRRDRDNEQFF. CDR3 coding DNA: TGTGCCAGTAGTAGACGGGACAGGGACAATGAGCAGTTCTTC.

This clone was seen only a few times. The rearrangement links TRBV19 to TRBJ1-1, with D tentatively TRBD1 (5 bases). The CDR3 is made up of 12 amino acids. Germline lookup yields CDR1 LNHDA and CDR2 SQIVND (reference sequence). V dropped 0 bases and J dropped 9 bases, with 8 bases sitting between them. CDR3 region: CASSIDDRKAFF. The CDR3 DNA sequence: TGTGCCAGTAGTATAGATGACAGAAAAGCTTTCTTT.

The genes are TRBV7-2 and TRBJ2-7; TRBD2 agrees at 9 bases. This CDR3 comprises 16 residues. V trimming: 5 bases; J trimming: 2 bases; junction bases outside the gene matches: 10. Germline lookup yields CDR1 SGHTA and CDR2 FQGNSA. CDR3 sequence: CASSQGASGTAYEQYF. The CDR3 DNA reads as TGTGCCAGCAGCCAAGGCGCTAGCGGGACCGCCTACGAGCAGTACTTC. The entire variable domain, with the rest obtained from reference TRBV7-2 and TRBJ2-7, is as follows: GAGVSQSPSNKVTEKGKDVELRCDPISGHTALYWYRQSLGQGLEFLIYFQGNSAPDKSGLPSDRFSAERTGGSVSTLTIQRTQQEDSAVYLCASSQGASGTAYEQYFGPGTRLTVT.

This clone turned up a few times. The chain carries TRBV2 and TRBJ2-7; D might be TRBD1 (5 bases). CDR3 length equals 15 residues. CDR1 and CDR2 (germline): SNHLY, FYNNEI. V shed 3 bases and J shed 2 bases, with 14 bases lying between them. The CDR3 nucleotides are TGTGCCAGCAGTGATTTGGTTGACAGCCCCTACGAGCAGTACTTC. Its protein is CASSDLVDSPYEQYF.

The genes are TRBV6-4 and TRBJ2-3, with 7 bases that match TRBD2. V lost 11 bases, J lost 0 bases, and 2 bases stayed unmatched. Germline assignment: CDR1 MRHNA and CDR2 SNTAGT. The CDR3 length is 12 residues. CDR3 bases: TGTGCCCCCGGGAGGAGCACAGATACGCAGTATTTT. Its protein product is CAPGRSTDTQYF.

The CDR3, as DNA: TGTGCCAGCAGCTTAGATGGGGCTAGCGGAAGCTCCTACAATGAGCAGTTCTTC. This sequence encodes CASSLDGASGSSYNEQFF. The V and J genes are TRBV11-2 and TRBJ2-1, with TRBD2 matching over 7 bases. V lost 0 bases, J lost 0 bases, and 8 bases stayed unmatched. Looked up from germline, CDR1 is SGHAT and CDR2 is FQNNGV. The CDR3 is made up of 18 amino acids.

This clone was observed a few times. This chain links TRBV7-3 with TRBJ2-6, with a possible D match to TRBD1 (5 bases). Germline CDR1 SGHTA, CDR2 FQGTGA. This CDR3 is built from 12 residues. Trimming pared 5 bases from V and 9 bases from J, leaving 8 bases between. CDR3 nucleotides: TGTGCCAGCAGCACCGACAGCAACGTCCTGACTTTC. Protein product: CASSTDSNVLTF.

V and J are TRBV2 and TRBJ2-6; weak D call: TRBD1 (6 bases). Trimming removed 8 bases at V and 0 bases at J, with 11 bases between. The V gene's germline CDR1 is SNHLY and CDR2 FYNNEI. The CDR3 is 15 amino acids. This CDR3 reads CASSRTDSGANVLTF. The CDR3 nucleotides are TGTGCCAGCTCCCGGACAGACTCTGGGGCCAACGTCCTGACTTTC.